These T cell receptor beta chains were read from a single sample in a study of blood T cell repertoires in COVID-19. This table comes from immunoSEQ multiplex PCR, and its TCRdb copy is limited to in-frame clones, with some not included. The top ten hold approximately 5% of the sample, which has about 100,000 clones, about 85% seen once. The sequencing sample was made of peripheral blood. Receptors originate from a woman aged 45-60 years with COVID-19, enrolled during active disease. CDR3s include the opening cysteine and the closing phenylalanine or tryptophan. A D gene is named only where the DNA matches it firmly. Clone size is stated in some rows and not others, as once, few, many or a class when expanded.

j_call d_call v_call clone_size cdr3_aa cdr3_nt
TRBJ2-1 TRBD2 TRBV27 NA CASRIIGGAYNEQFF TGTGCCAGCAGAATCATCGGGGGGGCCTACAATGAGCAGTTCTTC
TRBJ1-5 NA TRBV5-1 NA CASSSGQGGNQPQHF NA
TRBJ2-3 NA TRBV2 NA CASSDTRSTQYF TGTGCCAGCAGTGACACTCGGAGTACGCAGTATTTT
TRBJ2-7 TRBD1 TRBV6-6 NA CASSATGGSNEQYF TGTGCCAGCAGTGCCACAGGGGGCTCGAACGAGCAGTACTTC
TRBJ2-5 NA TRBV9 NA CASSVEWGRGQETQYF TGTGCCAGCAGCGTAGAGTGGGGGCGGGGGCAAGAGACCCAGTACTTC
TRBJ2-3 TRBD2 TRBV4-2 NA CASSYSASGGVSSTDTQYF TGTGCCAGCAGCTATTCTGCTAGCGGGGGGGTTTCTAGCACAGATACGCAGTATTTT
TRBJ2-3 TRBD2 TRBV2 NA CASSGGLAGTDTQYF TGTGCCAGCAGTGGTGGACTAGCGGGGACAGATACGCAGTATTTT
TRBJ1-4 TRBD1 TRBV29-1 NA CSTKTGTENEKLFF TGCAGCACCAAAACCGGGACAGAAAATGAAAAACTGTTTTTT
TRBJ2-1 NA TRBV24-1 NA CATSGPWAGANNEQFF TGTGCCACCAGTGGCCCCTGGGCGGGGGCGAACAATGAGCAGTTCTTC
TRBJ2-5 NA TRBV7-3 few CASSLTGGQETQYF TGTGCCAGCAGCTTAACCGGGGGCCAAGAGACCCAGTACTTC
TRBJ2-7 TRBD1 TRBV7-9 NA CASSVGTVYEQYF TGTGCCAGCAGCGTCGGGACAGTCTACGAGCAGTACTTC
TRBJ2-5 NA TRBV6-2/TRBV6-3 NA CASSPGLTGAETQYF TGTGCCAGCAGTCCGGGACTCACTGGGGCAGAGACCCAGTACTTC
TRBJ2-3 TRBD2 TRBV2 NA CASAPGLGINTQYF TGTGCCAGCGCCCCGGGACTAGGGATTAATACGCAGTATTTT
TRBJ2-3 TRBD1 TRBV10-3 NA CAISARDSYTQYF TGTGCCATCAGTGCCCGGGACAGTTATACGCAGTATTTT
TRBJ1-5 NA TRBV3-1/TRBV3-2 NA CASSQGLDQPQHF TGTGCCAGCAGTCAGGGGTTGGATCAGCCCCAGCATTTT
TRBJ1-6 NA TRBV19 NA CASSPLDSSYNSPLHF TGTGCCAGTAGTCCCCTGGACAGTTCCTATAATTCACCCCTCCACTTT